This T cell receptor beta chain came from a study of T cell responses to AZD1222 COVID-19 vaccine (TCRdb year 2021). The study in broad terms: AZD1222 recipients given second doses at about 4 weeks or at about 12 weeks were pooled, since spike-specific TCR depth and breadth were not found to differ between the two schedules. Trial participants were enrolled by age into subgroups of 18-55, 56-69 and 70-plus years, and around 150, 29 and 61 TCR-sequenced participants, respectively, were included in these subgroups. A total of 233 trial participants underwent TCR sequencing, of whom 207 received two doses of AZD1222 and about 25 received two doses of the MenACWY control vaccine. The paper's findings and limits, for the study overall: CD4 TCRs associated with the vaccine covered the entire spike protein, and the dominant responses were in regions 160-218 and 743-854. Most participants were white British and females outnumbered males, and the authors suggested that clonal diversity may have been underestimated. After two AZD1222 doses, both the breadth and the depth of spike-specific TCRs were significantly higher than at day 0 and than in MenACWY recipients. Reportedly, close to half of the unique spike-specific TCRs recognized epitopes lying outside the regions that are mutated in the B.1.351 and B.1.1.7 variants. Because no day 14 peak-response samples were available, repertoires were characterized only after the peak T cell response. The 56-69-year group was small, and its depth increase did not reach significance, likely because of low power. Only five to seven AZD1222 recipients were SARS-CoV-2 seropositive at baseline, limiting conclusions about previously exposed vaccinees.

Trimming takes 0 bases from V and 5 bases from J, and the germline ends sit 11 bases apart. From the germline V gene (reference sequence), CDR1 is MNHEY and CDR2 is SMNVEV. Including cysteine and phenylalanine, the CDR3 has 15 amino acids. CDR3 DNA only is kept here, 45 bases in frame from base 1. Taken with the paper, the label for time point translates to: baseline before first vaccination. The vaccinee samples were drawn from two UK trials, COV001 and COV002, one of which was a single-blind randomized controlled phase 2/3 trial testing AZD1222 (ChAdOx1 nCoV-19) in healthy adults. Trial participant PBMC samples were collected at day 0 and day 28 after the second dose for TCRbeta chain sequencing. A remark on this clone: Its recognized antigen is unknown. Per-base qualities were not stored, and no clone one base away is much larger.

The CDR3 regions of human TCRbeta chains were analyzed by immunosequencing. Regarding the original processing steps: TCRs in the repertoires were compared against a reference library of SARS-CoV-2-specific TCRs that had been generated with the MIRA antigen-specificity platform. Breadth was defined as the fraction of unique TCRs that were SARS-CoV-2-associated, and depth was defined as the fraction of total T cells that were SARS-CoV-2-associated. Each spike-specific TCR was assigned to its reactive spike region and to a CD4 or CD8 class using the MIRA data. Log10-transformed breadth and depth values were compared by one-way ANOVA with Sidak's multiple comparisons tests. TCRdb carries this immuneACCESS record with in-frame sequences only. Its versions omit some clonotypes, under half of them owing to an unresolved V gene in the studies checked, with the rest unexplained. The V and J calls and clone size come from that table; D and trimming were worked out from the DNA. Across this sample there are roughly 180,000 clones, with 80% to 90% seen only once. The ten largest clones capture 6.9% of the sample.

The sequence is built from TRBV27 and TRBJ1-5, with the D gene call left open. The source of this sequence is an adult in good health. The sample here was peripheral blood, taken on day 0 of AZD1222 vaccination. The CDR3 amino acid sequence is: CASSLSPENDQPQHF. The sequenced DNA is TGTGCCAGCAGTTTATCGCCCGAGAATGATCAGCCCCAGCATTTT.